This TCR beta chain is from a study of cytomegalovirus exposure and HLA in healthy donors. Study-level points and caveats: When a later analysis compared HLA-associated TCR beta chains with equally common others, the HLA-associated chains turned out to be more clonally expanded and to have lower generation probabilities.

The length of the CDR3 is 14 residues. The germline CDR1 and CDR2 sequences are LNHDA and SQIVND (reference sequence). The J segment lost 0 bases and the V segment lost 7 bases, leaving 6 bases of the junction unmatched. Vbeta (60) and Jbeta (13) primers were used in the PCR. The table came from immunoSEQ multiplex PCR; TCRdb's copy has only in-frame clones and leaves some out. The data hold 100,000 or so clones, with just over 75% observed a single time. In the case of this clone: Its specificity is not known.

V is TRBV19 and J is TRBJ2-7; 7 nucleotides match TRBD2. This clonotype was sampled from a man between 35 and 55 years old in good health and CMV-seropositive. Sequencing was carried out using PBMCs. DNA for the CDR3: TGTGCCAGTAAAGCTAGCGGCAGCTCCTACGAGCAGTACTTC. It specifies CASKASGSSYEQYF.